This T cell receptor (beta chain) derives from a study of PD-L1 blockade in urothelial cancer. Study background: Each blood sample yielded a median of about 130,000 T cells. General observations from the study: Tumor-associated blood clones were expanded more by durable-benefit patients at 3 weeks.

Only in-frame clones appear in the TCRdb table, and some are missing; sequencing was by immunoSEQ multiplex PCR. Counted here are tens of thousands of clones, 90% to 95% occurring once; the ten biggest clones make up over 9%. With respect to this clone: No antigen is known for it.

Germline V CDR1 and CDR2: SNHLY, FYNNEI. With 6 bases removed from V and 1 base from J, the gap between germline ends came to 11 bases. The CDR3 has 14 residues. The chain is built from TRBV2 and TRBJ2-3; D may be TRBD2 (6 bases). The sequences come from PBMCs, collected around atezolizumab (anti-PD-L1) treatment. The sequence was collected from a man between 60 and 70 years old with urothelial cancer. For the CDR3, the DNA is TGTGCCAGCAGCGTATCTAGCGGCACAGATACGCAGTATTTT. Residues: CASSVSSGTDTQYF.